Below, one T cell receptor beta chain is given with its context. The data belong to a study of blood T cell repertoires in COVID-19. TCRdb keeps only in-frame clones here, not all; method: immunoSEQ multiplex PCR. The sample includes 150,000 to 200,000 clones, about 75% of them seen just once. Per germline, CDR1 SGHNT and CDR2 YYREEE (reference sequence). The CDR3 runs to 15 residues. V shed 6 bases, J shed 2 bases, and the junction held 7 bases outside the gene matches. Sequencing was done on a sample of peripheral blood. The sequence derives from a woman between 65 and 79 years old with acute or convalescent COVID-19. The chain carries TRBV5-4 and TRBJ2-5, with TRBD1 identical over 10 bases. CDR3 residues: CASTRQGALQETQYF. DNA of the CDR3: TGTGCCAGCACCCGACAGGGGGCCTTACAAGAGACCCAGTACTTC.